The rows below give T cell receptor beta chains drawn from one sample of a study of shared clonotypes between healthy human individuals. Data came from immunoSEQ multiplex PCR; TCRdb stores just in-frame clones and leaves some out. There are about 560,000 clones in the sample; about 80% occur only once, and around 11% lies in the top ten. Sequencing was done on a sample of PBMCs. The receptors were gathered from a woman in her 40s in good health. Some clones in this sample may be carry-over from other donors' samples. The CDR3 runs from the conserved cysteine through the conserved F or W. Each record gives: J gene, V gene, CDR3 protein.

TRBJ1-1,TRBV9,CASSESVGSYTEAFF
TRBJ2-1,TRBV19,CASSTRLAGGYNEQFF
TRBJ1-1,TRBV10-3,CASNDRRNVDTEAFF
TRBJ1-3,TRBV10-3,CATVPTGGWGNTIYF
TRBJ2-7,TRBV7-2,CASSYGPFSYEQYF
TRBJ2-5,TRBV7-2,CASSLTAETGLRETQYF
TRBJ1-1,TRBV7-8,CASSLAVRLNTEAFF
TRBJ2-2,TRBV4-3,CASSQGRGELFF
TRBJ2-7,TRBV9,CASSPLAGGPNEQYF
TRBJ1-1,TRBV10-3,CAISSSEGGAFF
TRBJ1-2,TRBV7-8,CASSSGTGLYGYTF
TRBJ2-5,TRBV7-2,CASSGVIQETQYF
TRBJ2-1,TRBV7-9,CASTGPNNEQFF
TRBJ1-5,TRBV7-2,CASSLVGQGVQPQHF
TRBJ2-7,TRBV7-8,CASSPYRQSSYEQYF
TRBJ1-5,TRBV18,CASSQGTLDVNQPQHF
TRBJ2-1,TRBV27,CASSFRYEQFF
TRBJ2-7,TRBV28,CASNSILSGYEQYF
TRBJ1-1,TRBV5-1,CASSFGAAGTEAFF
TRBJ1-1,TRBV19,CASSIGTGSPEAFF
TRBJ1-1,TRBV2,CASSITITAGQGGGRSTEAFF
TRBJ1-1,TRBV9,CASSVSPGTGVRTEAFF
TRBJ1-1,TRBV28,CASYGPNTEAFF
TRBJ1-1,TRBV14,CASSQVRNFVQAFF
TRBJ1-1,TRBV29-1,CSVDRAGGYTEAFF
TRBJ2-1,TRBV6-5,CASSLGLAGSEQFF
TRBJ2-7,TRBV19,CASSRYRAYEQYF
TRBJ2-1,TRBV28,CASSPPRREIEQFF
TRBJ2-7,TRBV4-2,CASSQDLLAGESYEQYF